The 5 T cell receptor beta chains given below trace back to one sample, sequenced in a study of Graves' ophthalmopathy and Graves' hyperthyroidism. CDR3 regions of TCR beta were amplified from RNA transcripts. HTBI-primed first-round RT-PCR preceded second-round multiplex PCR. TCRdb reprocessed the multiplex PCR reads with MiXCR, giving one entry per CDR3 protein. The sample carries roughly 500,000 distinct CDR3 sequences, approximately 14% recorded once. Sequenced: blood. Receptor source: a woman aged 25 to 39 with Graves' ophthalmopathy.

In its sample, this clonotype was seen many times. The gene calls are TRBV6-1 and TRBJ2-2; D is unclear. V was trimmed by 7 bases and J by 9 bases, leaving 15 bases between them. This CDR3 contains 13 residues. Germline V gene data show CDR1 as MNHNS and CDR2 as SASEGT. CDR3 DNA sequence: TGTGCCAGCACCCACTCCCAGGCTCGGGAGCTGTTTTTT. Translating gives CASTHSQARELFF.

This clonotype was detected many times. The CDR3 reads CASRTSGDEQYF. The CDR3 region has the DNA TGTGCCAGCAGGACTAGCGGGGACGAGCAGTACTTC. V and J are TRBV2 and TRBJ2-7; 11 nucleotides align to TRBD2. V shed 6 bases, J shed 5 bases, and the junction held 0 bases outside the gene matches. CDR1 and CDR2 from the germline V gene are SNHLY and FYNNEI. The CDR3 runs to 12 residues.

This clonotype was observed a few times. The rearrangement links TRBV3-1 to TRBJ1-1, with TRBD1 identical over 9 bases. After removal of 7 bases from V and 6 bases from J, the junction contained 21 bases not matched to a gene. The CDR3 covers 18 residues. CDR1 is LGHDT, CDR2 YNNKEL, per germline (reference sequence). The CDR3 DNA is TGTGCCAGCACCTCCGTAGCTTTTGTAACAGGGGGCTATGCTGAAGCTTTCTTT. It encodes CASTSVAFVTGGYAEAFF.

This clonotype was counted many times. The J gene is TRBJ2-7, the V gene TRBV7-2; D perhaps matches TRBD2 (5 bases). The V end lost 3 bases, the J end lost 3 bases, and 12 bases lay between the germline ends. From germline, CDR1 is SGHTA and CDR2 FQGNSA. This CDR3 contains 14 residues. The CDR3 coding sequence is TGTGCCAGCAGCTTGGAGGACTTTTACTACGAGCAGTACTTC. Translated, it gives CASSLEDFYYEQYF.

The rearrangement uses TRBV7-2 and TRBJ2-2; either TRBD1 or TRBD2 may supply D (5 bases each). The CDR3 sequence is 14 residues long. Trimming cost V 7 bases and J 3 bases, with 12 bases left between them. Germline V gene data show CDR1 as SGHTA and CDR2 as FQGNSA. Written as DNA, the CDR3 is TGTGCCAGCAACATCGGGACCTACACCGGGGAGCTGTTTTTT. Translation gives CASNIGTYTGELFF. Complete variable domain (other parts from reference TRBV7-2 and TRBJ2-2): GAGVSQSPSNKVTEKGKDVELRCDPISGHTALYWYRQSLGQGLEFLIYFQGNSAPDKSGLPSDRFSAERTGGSVSTLTIQRTQQEDSAVYLCASNIGTYTGELFFGEGSRLTVL.